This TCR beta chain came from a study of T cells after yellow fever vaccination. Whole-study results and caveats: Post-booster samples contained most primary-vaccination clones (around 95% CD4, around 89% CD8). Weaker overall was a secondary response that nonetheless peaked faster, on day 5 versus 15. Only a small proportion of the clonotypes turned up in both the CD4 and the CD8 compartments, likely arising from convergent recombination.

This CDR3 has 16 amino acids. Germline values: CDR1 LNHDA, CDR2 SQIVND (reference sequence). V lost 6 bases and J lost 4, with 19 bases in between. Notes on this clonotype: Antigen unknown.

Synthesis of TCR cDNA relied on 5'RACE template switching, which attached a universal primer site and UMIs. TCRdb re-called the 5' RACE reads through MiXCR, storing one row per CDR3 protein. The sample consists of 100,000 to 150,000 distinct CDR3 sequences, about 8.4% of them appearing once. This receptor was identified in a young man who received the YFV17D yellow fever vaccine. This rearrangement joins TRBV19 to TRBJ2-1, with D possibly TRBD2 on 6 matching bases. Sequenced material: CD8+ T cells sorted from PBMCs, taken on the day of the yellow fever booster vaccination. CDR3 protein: CASSLDRGTMYNEQFF. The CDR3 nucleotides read TGTGCCAGTAGCCTCGACCGGGGGACCATGTACAATGAGCAGTTCTTC.